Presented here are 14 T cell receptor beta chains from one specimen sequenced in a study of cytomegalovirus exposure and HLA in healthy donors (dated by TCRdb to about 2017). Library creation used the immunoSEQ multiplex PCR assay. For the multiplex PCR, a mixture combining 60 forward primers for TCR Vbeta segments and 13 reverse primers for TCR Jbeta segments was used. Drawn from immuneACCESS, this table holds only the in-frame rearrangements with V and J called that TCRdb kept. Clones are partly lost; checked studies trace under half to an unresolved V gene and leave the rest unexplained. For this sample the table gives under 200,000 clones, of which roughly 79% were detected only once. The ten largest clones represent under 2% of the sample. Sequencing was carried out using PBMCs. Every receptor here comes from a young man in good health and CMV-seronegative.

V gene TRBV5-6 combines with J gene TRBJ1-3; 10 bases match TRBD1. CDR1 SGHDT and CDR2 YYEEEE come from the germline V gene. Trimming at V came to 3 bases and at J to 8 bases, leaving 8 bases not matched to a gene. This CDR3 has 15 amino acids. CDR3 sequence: CASSWGQGSSDTIYF. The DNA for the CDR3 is TGTGCCAGCAGCTGGGGACAGGGGTCCTCAGACACCATATATTTT.

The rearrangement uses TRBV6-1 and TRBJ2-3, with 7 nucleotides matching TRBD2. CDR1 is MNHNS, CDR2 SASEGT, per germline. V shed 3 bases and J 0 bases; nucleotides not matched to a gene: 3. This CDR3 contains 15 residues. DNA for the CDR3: TGTGCCAGCAGTGACGGGGGGTTCAGCACAGATACGCAGTATTTT. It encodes CASSDGGFSTDTQYF.

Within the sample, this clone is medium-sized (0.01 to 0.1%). DNA for the CDR3: TGTGCCAGCAGATTTTTACAGGTCCCGACCTACGAGCAGTACTTC. It encodes CASRFLQVPTYEQYF. This chain connects TRBV10-3 to TRBJ2-7; D perhaps matches TRBD1 (5 bases). Between the trimmed V and J ends, which lost 10 bases and 2 bases, there was a span of 21 bases. CDR3 length equals 15 residues. Per germline, CDR1 ENHRY and CDR2 SYGVKD.

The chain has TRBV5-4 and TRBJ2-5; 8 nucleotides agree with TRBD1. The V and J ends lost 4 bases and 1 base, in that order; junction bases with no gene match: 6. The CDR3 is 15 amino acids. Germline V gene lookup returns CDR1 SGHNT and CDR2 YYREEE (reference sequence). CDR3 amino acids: CASSQDRVTQETQYF. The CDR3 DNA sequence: TGTGCCAGCAGCCAGGACAGGGTTACCCAAGAGACCCAGTACTTC.

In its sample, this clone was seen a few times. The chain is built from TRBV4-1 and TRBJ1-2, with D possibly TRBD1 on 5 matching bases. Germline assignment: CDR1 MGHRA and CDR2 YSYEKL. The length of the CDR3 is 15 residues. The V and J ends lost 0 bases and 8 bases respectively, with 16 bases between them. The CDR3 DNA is TGCGCCAGCAGCCAAGATAGGGCCAGGGAAGGAGGCTACACCTTC. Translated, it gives CASSQDRAREGGYTF.

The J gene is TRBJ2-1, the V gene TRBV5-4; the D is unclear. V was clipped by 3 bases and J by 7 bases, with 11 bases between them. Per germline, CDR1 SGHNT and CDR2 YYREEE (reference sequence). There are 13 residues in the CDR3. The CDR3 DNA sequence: TGTGCCAGCAGCTCCTTAGCTTATAATGAGCAGTTCTTC. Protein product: CASSSLAYNEQFF. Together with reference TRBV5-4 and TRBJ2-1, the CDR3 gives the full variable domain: ETGVTQSPTHLIKTRGQQVTLRCSSQSGHNTVSWYQQALGQGPQFIFQYYREEENGRGNFPPRFSGLQFPNYSSELNVNALELDDSALYLCASSSLAYNEQFFGPGTRLTVL.

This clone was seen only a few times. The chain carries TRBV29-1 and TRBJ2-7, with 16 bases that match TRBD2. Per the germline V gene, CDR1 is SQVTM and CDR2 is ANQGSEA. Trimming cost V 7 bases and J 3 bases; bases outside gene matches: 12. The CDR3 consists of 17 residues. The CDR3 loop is CSAEGGGTSGRVYEQYF. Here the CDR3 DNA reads TGCAGCGCAGAGGGAGGGGGGACTAGCGGGAGGGTCTACGAGCAGTACTTC.

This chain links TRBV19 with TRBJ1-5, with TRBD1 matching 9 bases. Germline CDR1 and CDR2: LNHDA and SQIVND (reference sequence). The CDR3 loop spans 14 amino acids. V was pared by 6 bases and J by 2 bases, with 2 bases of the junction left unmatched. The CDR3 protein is CASRQGAGNQPQHF. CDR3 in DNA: TGTGCCAGTAGACAGGGGGCAGGCAATCAGCCCCAGCATTTT.

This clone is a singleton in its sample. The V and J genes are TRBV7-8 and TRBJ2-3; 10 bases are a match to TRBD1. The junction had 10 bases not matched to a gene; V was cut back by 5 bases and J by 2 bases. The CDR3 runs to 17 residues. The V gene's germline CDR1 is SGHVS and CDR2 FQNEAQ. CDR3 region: CASSHAGTGVFTDTQYF. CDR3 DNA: TGTGCCAGCAGCCACGCCGGGACAGGGGTTTTCACAGATACGCAGTATTTT.

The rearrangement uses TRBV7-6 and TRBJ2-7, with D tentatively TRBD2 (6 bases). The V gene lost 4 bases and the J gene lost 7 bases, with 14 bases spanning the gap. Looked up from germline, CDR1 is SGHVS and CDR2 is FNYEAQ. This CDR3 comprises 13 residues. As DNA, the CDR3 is TGTGCCAGCAGCTCCCTGAGGGCGGGGGAGCAGTACTTC. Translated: CASSSLRAGEQYF.

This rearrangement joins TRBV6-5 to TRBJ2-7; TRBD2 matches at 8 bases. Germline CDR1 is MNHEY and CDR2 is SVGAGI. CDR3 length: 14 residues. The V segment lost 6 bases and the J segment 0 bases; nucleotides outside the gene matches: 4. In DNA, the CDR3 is TGTGCCAGCAGCCGGACTAGCTACTCCTACGAGCAGTACTTC. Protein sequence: CASSRTSYSYEQYF.

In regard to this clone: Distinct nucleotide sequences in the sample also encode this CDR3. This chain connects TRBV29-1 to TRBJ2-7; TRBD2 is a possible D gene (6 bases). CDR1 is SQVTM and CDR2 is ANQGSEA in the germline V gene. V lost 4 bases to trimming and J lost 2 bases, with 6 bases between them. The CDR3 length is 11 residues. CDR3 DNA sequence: TGCAGCGTTGCGGGGGCCTACGAGCAGTACTTC. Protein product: CSVAGAYEQYF.

CDR3 DNA: TGTGCCAGCAGGGGGGACTCAGGATATGGCTACACCTTC. It encodes CASRGDSGYGYTF. The rearrangement joins TRBV6-5 to TRBJ1-2, with D tentatively TRBD1 (5 bases). This CDR3 contains 13 residues. CDR1 is MNHEY and CDR2 is SVGAGI in the germline V gene. V was shortened by 6 bases and J by 5 bases, with 13 bases between the two germline ends.

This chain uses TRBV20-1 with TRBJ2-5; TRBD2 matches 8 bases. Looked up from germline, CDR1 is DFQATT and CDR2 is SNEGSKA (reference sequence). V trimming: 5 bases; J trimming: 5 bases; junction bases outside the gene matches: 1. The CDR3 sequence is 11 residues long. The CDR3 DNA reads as TGCAGTGCTTTAGCGGGGGAGACCCAGTACTTC. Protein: CSALAGETQYF.